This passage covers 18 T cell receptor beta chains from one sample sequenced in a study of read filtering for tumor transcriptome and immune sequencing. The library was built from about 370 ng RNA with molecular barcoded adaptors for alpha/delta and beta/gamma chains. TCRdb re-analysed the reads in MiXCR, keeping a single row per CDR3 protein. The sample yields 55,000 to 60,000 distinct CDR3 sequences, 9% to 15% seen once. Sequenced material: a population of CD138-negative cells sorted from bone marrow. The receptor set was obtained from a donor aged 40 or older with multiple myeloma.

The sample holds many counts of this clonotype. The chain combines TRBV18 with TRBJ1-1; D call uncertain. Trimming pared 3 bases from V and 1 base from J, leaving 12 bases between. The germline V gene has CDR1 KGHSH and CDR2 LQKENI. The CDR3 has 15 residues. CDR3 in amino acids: CASSPQNQGNTEAFF. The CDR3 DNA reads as TGTGCCAGCTCACCTCAAAATCAAGGGAACACTGAAGCTTTCTTT.

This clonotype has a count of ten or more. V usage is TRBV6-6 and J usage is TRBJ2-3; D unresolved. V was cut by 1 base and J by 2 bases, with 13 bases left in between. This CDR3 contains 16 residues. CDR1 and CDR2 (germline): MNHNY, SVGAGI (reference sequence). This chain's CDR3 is CASSYLSYRTTDTQYF. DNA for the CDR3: TGTGCCAGCAGTTACTTATCTTACCGAACCACAGATACGCAGTATTTT.

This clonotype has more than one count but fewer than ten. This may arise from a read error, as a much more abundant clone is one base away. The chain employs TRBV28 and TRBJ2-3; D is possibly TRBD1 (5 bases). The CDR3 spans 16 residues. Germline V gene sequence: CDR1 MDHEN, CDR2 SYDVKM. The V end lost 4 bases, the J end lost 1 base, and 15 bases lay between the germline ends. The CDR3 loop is CASSSRTKTGTDTQYF. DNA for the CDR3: TGTGCCAGCAGTTCCCGGACAAAAACTGGCACAGATACGCAGTATTTT.

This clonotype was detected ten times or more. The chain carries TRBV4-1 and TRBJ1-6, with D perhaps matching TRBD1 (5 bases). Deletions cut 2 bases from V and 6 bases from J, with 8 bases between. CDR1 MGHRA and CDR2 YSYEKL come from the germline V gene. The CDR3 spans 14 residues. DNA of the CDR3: TGCGCCAGCAGCCAACCGGGACCTAATTCACCCCTCCACTTT. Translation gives CASSQPGPNSPLHF.

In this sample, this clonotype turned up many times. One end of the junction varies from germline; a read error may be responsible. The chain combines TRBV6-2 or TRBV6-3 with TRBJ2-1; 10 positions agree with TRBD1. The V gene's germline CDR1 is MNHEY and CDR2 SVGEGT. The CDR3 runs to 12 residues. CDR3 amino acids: CASSVTGTGVVF. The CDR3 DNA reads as TGTGCCAGCAGTGTAACCGGGACAGGGGTGGTCTTC.

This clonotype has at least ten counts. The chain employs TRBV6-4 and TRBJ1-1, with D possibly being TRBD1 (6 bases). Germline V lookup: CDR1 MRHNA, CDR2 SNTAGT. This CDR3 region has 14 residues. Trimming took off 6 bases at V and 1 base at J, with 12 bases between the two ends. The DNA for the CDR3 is TGTGCCAGCAGCCTGACAGGCGGGAACACTGAAGCTTTCTTT. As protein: CASSLTGGNTEAFF.

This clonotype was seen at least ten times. CDR3 DNA: TGCGCCAGCGGGACAGGGGGTACAACTAATGAAAAACTGTTTTTT. Its protein product is CASGTGGTTNEKLFF. This sequence joins TRBV5-1 and TRBJ1-4; 11 nucleotides align to TRBD1. Germline-derived CDR1 and CDR2 are SGHRS and YFSETQ. CDR3 size: 15 residues. V shed 7 bases and J 0 bases; nucleotides not matched to a gene: 2.

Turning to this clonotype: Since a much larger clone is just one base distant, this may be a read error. CDR3 nucleotide sequence: TGTGCCAGCAGCCTTGACTCGGGCGGAGAGAACACTGAAGCTGTCTTT. As protein: CASSLDSGGENTEAVF. The V and J genes are TRBV7-3 and TRBJ1-1; D remains ambiguous. The length of the CDR3 is 16 residues. Germline V gene sequence: CDR1 SGHTA, CDR2 FQGTGA.

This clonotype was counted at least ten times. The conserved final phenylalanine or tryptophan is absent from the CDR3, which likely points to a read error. CDR3 amino acids: CASSVGLPPYEQYL. CDR3 nucleotides: TGTGCCAGCAGCGTAGGACTACCGCCCTACGAGCAGTACCTC. V usage is TRBV9 and J usage is TRBJ2-7, with a possible D match to TRBD2 (5 bases). The length of the CDR3 is 14 residues. The ends were cut back, 0 bases at V and 2 bases at J, with 9 bases in the middle. The germline V gene encodes CDR1 SGDLS and CDR2 YYNGEE.

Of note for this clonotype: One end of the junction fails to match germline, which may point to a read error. CDR3 amino acids: CASSPYHNEQLF. The CDR3 coding sequence is TGTGCCAGCAGCCCCTACCACAATGAGCAGCTCTTC. This chain connects TRBV7-9 to TRBJ2-1; D ambiguous. Looked up from germline, CDR1 is SEHNR and CDR2 is FQNEAQ (reference sequence). CDR3 size: 12 residues.

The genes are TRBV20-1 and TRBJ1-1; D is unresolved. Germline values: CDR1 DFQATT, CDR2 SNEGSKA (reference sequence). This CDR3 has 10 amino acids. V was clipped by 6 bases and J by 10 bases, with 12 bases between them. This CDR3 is CSATIVSAFF. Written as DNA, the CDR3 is TGCAGTGCGACAATCGTGTCAGCTTTCTTT.

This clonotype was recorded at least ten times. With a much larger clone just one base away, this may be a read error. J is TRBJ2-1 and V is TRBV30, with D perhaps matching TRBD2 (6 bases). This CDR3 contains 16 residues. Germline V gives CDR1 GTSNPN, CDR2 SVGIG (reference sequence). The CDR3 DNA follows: TGTGCCTGGAGTGTGGGGGGACGTTGGTCCTACAATGGGCAGTTCTTC. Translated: CAWSVGGRWSYNGQFF.

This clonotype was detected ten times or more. CDR3 sequence (DNA): TGCAGTGCCCGGCGGGGGGCCCTCAATGAGCAGTTCTTC. It codes for CSARRGALNEQFF. This chain connects TRBV20-1 to TRBJ2-1; TRBD2 matches 8 bases. Trimming cost V 6 bases and J 6 bases; bases outside gene matches: 7. The CDR3 has 13 amino acids. The V gene's germline CDR1 is DFQATT and CDR2 SNEGSKA (reference sequence).

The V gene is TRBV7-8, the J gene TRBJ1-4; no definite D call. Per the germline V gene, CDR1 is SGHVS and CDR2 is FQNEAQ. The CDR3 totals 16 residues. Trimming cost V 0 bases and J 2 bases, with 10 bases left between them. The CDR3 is CASSLAGRATNEKLFF. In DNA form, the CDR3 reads TGTGCCAGCAGCTTAGCCGGGAGGGCTACTAATGAAAAACTGTTTTTT.

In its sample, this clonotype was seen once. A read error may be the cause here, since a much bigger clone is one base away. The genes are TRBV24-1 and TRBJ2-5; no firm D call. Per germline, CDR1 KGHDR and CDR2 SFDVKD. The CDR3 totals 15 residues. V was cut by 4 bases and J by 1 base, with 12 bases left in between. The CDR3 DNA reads TGTGCCACCAGTGAAAACAGACACACCCAAGAGACCCAGTACTTC. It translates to CATSENRHTQETQYF.

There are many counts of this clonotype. The CDR3 reads CATSPGHLNTGELFF. DNA for the CDR3: TGTGCCACCAGTCCGGGACACCTGAACACCGGGGAGCTGTTTTTT. This chain joins TRBV24-1 and TRBJ2-2, with D perhaps TRBD1 (6 bases). CDR1 is KGHDR, CDR2 SFDVKD, per germline. Between the trimmed V and J ends, which lost 6 bases and 1 base, there was a span of 11 bases. The CDR3 is made up of 15 amino acids.

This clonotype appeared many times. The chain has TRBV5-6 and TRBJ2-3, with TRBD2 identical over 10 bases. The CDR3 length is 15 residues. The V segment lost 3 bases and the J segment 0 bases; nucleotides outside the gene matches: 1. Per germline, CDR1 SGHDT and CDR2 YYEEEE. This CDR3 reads CASSSLAGSTDTQYF. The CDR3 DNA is TGTGCCAGCAGCTCACTAGCGGGGAGCACAGATACGCAGTATTTT.

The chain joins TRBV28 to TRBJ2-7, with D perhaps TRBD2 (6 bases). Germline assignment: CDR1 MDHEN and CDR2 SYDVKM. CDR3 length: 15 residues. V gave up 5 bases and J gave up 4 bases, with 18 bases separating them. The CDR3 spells CASSPEAGGFYEQYF. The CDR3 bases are TGTGCCAGCAGTCCGGAGGCCGGGGGATTTTACGAGCAGTACTTC. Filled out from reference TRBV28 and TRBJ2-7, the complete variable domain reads DVKVTQSSRYLVKRTGEKVFLECVQDMDHENMFWYRQDPGLGLRLIYFSYDVKMKEKGDIPEGYSVSREKKERFSLILESASTNQTSMYLCASSPEAGGFYEQYFGPGTRLTVT.